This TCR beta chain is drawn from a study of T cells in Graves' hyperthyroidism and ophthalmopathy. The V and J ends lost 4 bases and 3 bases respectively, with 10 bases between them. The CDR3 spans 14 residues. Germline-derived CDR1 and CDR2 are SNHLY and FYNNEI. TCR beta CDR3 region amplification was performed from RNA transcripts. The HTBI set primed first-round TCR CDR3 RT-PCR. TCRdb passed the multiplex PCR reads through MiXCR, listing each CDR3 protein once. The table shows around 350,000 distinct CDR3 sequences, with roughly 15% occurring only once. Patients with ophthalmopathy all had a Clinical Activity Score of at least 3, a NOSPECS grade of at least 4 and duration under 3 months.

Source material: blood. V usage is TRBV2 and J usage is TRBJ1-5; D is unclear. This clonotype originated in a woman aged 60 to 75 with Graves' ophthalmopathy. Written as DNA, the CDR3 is TGTGCCAGCAGTGGGGGTCAGGCCAATCAGCCCCAGCATTTT. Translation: CASSGGQANQPQHF.